The rows below give T cell receptor beta chains drawn from one sample of a study of monozygotic twins with inflammatory bowel disease. Each CDR3 protein gets one entry in TCRdb, which reprocessed the 5' RACE reads and gives no DNA. The sample data list around 370,000 distinct CDR3 sequences. The sequencing sample was made of blood. These receptors all come from a human donor with ulcerative colitis or Crohn's disease, or a healthy co-twin of an affected twin (not recorded which). Each CDR3 is given with its conserved first and last residue.

CDR3aa: CSARVVSEGTQYF
v_gene: TRBV20-1
j_gene: TRBJ2-3

CDR3aa: CASNRDIAKNIQYF
v_gene: TRBV19
j_gene: TRBJ2-4

CDR3aa: CATSIGDRDSYEQYF
v_gene: TRBV15
j_gene: TRBJ2-7

CDR3aa: CASSPGAGGREQYF
v_gene: TRBV18
j_gene: TRBJ2-7

CDR3aa: CASSLNQGFEQYF
v_gene: TRBV7-2
j_gene: TRBJ2-7

CDR3aa: CASSPQRGLRTDTQYF
v_gene: TRBV27
j_gene: TRBJ2-3

CDR3aa: CASSQERGFANEKLFF
v_gene: TRBV4-3
j_gene: TRBJ1-4

CDR3aa: CASSPVEWGSGYTDTQYF
v_gene: TRBV18
j_gene: TRBJ2-3

CDR3aa: CSAPRLAGGRWNEQFF
v_gene: TRBV20-1
j_gene: TRBJ2-1

CDR3aa: CASSYPSNTKAFF
v_gene: TRBV6-2/TRBV6-3
j_gene: TRBJ1-1

CDR3aa: CASSPAQRNYNEQFF
v_gene: TRBV11-2
j_gene: TRBJ2-1

CDR3aa: CSVEDGTSLVGQFF
v_gene: TRBV29-1
j_gene: TRBJ2-1

CDR3aa: CASSIRTGQYSNQPQHF
v_gene: TRBV21-1
j_gene: TRBJ1-5

CDR3aa: CASSPPGQGVLTEAFF
v_gene: TRBV18
j_gene: TRBJ1-1

CDR3aa: CASSDLGSYEQYF
v_gene: TRBV6-1
j_gene: TRBJ2-7

CDR3aa: CASSLNIREQTQYF
v_gene: TRBV5-1
j_gene: TRBJ2-5

CDR3aa: CASTPGSSYEQYF
v_gene: TRBV6-5
j_gene: TRBJ2-7

CDR3aa: CASSYTVSSYNEQFF
v_gene: TRBV6-5
j_gene: TRBJ2-1

CDR3aa: CATSDFRDEQFF
v_gene: TRBV24-1
j_gene: TRBJ2-1

CDR3aa: CASSRNRALSYEQYF
v_gene: TRBV6-1
j_gene: TRBJ2-7

CDR3aa: CASSQGLWGPLVEQFF
v_gene: TRBV3-1
j_gene: TRBJ2-1

CDR3aa: CASSSSVYNEQFF
v_gene: TRBV7-2
j_gene: TRBJ2-1

CDR3aa: CASSQYGGGTNNSPLHF
v_gene: TRBV4-3
j_gene: TRBJ1-6

CDR3aa: CASSESGHSPLHF
v_gene: TRBV25-1
j_gene: TRBJ1-6

CDR3aa: CASSLTRSSYEQYF
v_gene: TRBV7-2
j_gene: TRBJ2-7

CDR3aa: CSARIQGADGELFF
v_gene: TRBV20-1
j_gene: TRBJ2-2

CDR3aa: CASSSNVLGQPQHF
v_gene: TRBV6-2/TRBV6-3
j_gene: TRBJ1-5

CDR3aa: CASSPRTQSYNSPLHF
v_gene: TRBV7-2
j_gene: TRBJ1-6

CDR3aa: CASSLGQKGTEAFF
v_gene: TRBV5-1
j_gene: TRBJ1-1

CDR3aa: CASSQVPGQGAGEQYF
v_gene: TRBV4-3
j_gene: TRBJ2-7

CDR3aa: CSAREPLAGDVHEQYF
v_gene: TRBV20-1
j_gene: TRBJ2-7

CDR3aa: CASSQAAFVGNTIYF
v_gene: TRBV4-3
j_gene: TRBJ1-3

CDR3aa: CAWNGIGLAGGPRYVEQFF
v_gene: TRBV30
j_gene: TRBJ2-1

CDR3aa: CASSKKNGAEQYF
v_gene: TRBV12-3/TRBV12-4
j_gene: TRBJ2-7